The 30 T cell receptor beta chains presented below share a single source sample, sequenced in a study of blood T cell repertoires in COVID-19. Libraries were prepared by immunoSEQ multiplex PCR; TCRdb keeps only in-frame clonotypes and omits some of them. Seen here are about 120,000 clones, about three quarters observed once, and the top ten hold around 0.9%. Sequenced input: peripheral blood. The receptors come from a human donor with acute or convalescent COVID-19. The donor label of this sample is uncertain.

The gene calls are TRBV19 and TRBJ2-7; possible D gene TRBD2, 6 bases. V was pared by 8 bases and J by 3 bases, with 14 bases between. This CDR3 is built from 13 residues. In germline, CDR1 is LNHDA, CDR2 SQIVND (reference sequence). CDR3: CASPWGERYEQYV. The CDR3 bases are TGTGCCAGTCCGTGGGGGGAACGCTACGAGCAGTACGTC.

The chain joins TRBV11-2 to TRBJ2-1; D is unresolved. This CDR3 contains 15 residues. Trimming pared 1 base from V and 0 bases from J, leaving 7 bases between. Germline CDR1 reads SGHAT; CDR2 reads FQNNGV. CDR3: CASSLGANSYNEQFF. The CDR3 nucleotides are TGTGCCAGCAGCTTAGGTGCTAACTCCTACAATGAGCAGTTCTTC.

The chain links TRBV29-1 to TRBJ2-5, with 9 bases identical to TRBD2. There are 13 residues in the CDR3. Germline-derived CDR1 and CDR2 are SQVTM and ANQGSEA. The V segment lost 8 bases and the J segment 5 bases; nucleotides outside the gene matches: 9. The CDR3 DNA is TGCAGCTCTCGGGCGGGGGGGCAGGAGACCCAGTACTTC. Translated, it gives CSSRAGGQETQYF.

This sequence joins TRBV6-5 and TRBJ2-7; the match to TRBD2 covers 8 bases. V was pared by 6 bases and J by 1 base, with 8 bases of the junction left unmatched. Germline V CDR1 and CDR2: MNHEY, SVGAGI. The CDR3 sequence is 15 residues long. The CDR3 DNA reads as TGTGCCAGCAGCCACGGGTTAGCGGGGTCCTACGAGCAGTACGTC. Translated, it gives CASSHGLAGSYEQYV.

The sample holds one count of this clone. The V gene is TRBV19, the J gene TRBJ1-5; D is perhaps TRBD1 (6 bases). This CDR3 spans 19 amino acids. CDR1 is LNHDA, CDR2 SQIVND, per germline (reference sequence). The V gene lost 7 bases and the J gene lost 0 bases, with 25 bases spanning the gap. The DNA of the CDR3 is TGTGCCAGTACCGCGACAGGCCCGAGAAATAGATTTAGCAATCAGCCCCAGCATTTT. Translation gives CASTATGPRNRFSNQPQHF.

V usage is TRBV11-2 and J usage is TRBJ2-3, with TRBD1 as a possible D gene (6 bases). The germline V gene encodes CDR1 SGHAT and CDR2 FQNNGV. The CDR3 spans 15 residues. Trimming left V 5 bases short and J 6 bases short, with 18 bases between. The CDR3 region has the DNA TGTGCCAGCAGCCCGACTACGGTGGGGGCGGATACGCAGTATTTT. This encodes CASSPTTVGADTQYF. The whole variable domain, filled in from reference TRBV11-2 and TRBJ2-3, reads EAGVAQSPRYKIIEKRQSVAFWCNPISGHATLYWYQQILGQGPKLLIQFQNNGVVDDSQLPKDRFSAERLKGVDSTLKIQPAKLEDSAVYLCASSPTTVGADTQYFGPGTRLTVL.

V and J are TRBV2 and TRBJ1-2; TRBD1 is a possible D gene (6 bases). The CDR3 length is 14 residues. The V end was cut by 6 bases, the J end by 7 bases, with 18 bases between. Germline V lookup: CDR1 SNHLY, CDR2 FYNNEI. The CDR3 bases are TGTGCCAGCAGGGCACCCAGGGGTTGGGGTGGCTACACCTTC. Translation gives CASRAPRGWGGYTF.

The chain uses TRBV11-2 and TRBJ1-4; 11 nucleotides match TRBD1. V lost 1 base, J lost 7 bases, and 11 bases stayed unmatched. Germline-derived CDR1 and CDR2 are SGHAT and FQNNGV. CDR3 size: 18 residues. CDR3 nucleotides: TGTGCCAGCAGCTTAGGCTCAACGGCGGGACAGGGGGGTGAAAAACTGTTTTTT. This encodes CASSLGSTAGQGGEKLFF.

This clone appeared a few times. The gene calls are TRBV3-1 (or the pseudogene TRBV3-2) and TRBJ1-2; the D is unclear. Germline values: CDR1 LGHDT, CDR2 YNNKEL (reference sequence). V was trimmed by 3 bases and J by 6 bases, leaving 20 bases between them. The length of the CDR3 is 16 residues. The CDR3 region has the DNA TGTGCCAGCAGCCACTACGGAGGGCAAAGCATGGATGGCTACACCTTC. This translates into CASSHYGGQSMDGYTF.

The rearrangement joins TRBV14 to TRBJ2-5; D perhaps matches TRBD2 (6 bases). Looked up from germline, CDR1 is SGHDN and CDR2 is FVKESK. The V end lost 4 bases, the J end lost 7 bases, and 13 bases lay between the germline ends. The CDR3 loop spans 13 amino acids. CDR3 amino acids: CASSPTSVGTQYF. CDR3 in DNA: TGTGCCAGCAGCCCGACTAGTGTCGGGACCCAGTACTTC.

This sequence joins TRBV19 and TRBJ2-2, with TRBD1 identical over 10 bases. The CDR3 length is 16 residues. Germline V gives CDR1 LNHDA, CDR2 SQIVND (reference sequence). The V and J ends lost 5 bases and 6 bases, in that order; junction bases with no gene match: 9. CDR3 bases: TGTGCCAGTAGTTTCCGGGACAGGGGATATCCCGGGGAGCTGTTTTTT. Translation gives CASSFRDRGYPGELFF.

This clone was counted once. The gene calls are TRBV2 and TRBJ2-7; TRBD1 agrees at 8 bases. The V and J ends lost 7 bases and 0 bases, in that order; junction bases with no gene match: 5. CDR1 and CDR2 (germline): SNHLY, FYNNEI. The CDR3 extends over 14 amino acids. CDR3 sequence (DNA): TGTGCCAGCACCTGGGACAGGAGCTCCTACGAGCAGTACTTC. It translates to CASTWDRSSYEQYF.

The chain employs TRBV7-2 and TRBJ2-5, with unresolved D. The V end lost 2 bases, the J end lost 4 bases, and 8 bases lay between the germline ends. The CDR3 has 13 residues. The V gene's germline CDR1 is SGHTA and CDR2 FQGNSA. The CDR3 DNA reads TGTGCCAGCAGCTTAAACTATGGAGAGACCCAGTACTTC. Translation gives CASSLNYGETQYF. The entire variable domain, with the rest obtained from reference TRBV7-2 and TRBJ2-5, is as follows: GAGVSQSPSNKVTEKGKDVELRCDPISGHTALYWYRQSLGQGLEFLIYFQGNSAPDKSGLPSDRFSAERTGGSVSTLTIQRTQQEDSAVYLCASSLNYGETQYFGPGTRLLVL.

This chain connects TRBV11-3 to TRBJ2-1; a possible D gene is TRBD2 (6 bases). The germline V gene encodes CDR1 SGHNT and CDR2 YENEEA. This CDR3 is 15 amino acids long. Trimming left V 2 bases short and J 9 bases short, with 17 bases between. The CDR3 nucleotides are TGTGCCAGCAGCTTATCGACAAACGTGGGGGGTGAGCAGTTCTTC. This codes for CASSLSTNVGGEQFF.

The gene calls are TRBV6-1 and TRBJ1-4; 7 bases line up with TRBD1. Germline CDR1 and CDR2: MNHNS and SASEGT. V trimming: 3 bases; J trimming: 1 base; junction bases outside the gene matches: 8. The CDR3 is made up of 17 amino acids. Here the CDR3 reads CASSETGRGRTNEKLFF. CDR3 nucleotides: TGTGCCAGCAGTGAGACAGGGAGAGGTAGAACTAATGAAAAACTGTTTTTT.

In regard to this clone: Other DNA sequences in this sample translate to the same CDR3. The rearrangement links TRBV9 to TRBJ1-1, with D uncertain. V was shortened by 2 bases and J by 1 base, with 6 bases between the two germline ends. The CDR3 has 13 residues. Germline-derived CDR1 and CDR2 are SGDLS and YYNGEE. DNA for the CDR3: TGTGCCAGCAGCGTGCGGGGGAACACTGAAGCTTTCTTT. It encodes CASSVRGNTEAFF.

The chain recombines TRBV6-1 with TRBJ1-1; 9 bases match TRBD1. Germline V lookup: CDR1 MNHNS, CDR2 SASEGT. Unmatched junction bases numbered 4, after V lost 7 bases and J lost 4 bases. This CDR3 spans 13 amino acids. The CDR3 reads CASTRTGVTEAFF. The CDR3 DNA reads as TGTGCCAGCACCCGGACAGGGGTCACTGAAGCTTTCTTT.

CDR3 in DNA: TGTGCCAGCAGCTATGGGACTAGCGGGCCCCATGAGCAGTTCTTC. Its translation is CASSYGTSGPHEQFF. This chain joins TRBV5-4 and TRBJ2-1, with 12 bases fitting TRBD2. V shed 3 bases and J 8 bases; nucleotides not matched to a gene: 6. Germline V lookup: CDR1 SGHNT, CDR2 YYREEE (reference sequence). The CDR3 is 15 amino acids. Using reference TRBV5-4 and TRBJ2-1 for the parts outside the CDR3, the full variable domain is ETGVTQSPTHLIKTRGQQVTLRCSSQSGHNTVSWYQQALGQGPQFIFQYYREEENGRGNFPPRFSGLQFPNYSSELNVNALELDDSALYLCASSYGTSGPHEQFFGPGTRLTVL.

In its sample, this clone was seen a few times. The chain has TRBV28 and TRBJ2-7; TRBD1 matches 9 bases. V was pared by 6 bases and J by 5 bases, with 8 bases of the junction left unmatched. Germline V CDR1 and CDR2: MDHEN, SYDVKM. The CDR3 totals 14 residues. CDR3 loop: CASRAGTGRHEQYV. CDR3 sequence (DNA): TGTGCCAGCAGGGCGGGGACAGGGCGGCACGAGCAGTACGTC.

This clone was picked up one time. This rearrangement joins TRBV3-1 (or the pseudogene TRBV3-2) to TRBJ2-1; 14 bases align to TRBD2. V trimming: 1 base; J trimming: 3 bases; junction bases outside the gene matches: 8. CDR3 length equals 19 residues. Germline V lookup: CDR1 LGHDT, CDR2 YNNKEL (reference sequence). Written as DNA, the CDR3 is TGTGCCAGCAGCCAAGCGGGGGGACTAGCGGGGGCCTACTACAATGAGCAGTTCTTC. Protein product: CASSQAGGLAGAYYNEQFF.

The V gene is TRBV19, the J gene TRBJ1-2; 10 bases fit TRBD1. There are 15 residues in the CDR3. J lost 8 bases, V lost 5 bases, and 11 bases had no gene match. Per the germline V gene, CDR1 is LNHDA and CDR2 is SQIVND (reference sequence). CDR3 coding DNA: TGTGCCAGTAGTCCAATCGACAGGGGGCTATGGGGCTACACCTTC. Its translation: CASSPIDRGLWGYTF.

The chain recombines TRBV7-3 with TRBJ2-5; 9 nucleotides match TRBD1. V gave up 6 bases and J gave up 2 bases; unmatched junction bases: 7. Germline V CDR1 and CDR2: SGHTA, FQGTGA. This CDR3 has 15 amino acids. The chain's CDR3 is CASSSTGGRQETQYF. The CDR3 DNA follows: TGTGCCAGCAGTTCTACAGGGGGCCGGCAAGAGACCCAGTACTTC.

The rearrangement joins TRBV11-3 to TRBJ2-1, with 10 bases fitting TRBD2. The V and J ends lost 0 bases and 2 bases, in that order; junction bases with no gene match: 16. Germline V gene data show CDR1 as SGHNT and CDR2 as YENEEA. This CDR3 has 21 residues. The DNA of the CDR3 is TGTGCCAGCAGCTTAGAGCAGCGGGGGGGCCTTTTGATCAACCCCTACAATGAGCAGTTCTTC. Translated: CASSLEQRGGLLINPYNEQFF.

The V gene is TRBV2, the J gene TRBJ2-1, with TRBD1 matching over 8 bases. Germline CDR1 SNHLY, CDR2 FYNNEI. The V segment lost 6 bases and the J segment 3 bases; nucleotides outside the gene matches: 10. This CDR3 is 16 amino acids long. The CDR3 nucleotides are TGTGCCAGCAGGGCTATGGGCAGGGGGCTCTACAATGAGCAGTTCTTC. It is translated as CASRAMGRGLYNEQFF.

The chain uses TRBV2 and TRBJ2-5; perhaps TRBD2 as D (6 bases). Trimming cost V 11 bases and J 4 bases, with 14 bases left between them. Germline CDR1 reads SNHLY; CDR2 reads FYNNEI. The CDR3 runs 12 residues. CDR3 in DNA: TGTGCCTCCAGACCGGAGGGAGAGACCCAGTACTTC. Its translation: CASRPEGETQYF.

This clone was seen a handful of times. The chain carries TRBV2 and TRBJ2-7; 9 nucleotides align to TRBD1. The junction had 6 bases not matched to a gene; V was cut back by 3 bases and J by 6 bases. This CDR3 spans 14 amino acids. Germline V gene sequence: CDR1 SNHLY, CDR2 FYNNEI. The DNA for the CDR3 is TGTGCCAGCAGTGACGTTGGGACAGGGTCCGAGCAGTACGTC. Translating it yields CASSDVGTGSEQYV.

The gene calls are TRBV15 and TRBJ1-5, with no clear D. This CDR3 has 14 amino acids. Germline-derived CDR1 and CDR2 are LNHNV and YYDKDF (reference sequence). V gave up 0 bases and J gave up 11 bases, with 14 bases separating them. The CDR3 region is CATSRESGPGAQHF. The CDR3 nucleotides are TGTGCCACCAGCAGAGAATCCGGGCCCGGGGCCCAGCATTTT.

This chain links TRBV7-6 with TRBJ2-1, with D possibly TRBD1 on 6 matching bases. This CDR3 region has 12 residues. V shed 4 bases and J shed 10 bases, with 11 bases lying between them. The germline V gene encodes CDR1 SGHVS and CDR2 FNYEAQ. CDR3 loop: CASSSTGQEQFF. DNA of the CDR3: TGTGCCAGCAGCTCGACAGGTCAGGAGCAGTTCTTC. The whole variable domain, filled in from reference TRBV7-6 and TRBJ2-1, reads GAGVSQSPRYKVTKRGQDVALRCDPISGHVSLYWYRQALGQGPEFLTYFNYEAQQDKSGLPNDRFSAERPEGSISTLTIQRTEQRDSAMYRCASSSTGQEQFFGPGTRLTVL.

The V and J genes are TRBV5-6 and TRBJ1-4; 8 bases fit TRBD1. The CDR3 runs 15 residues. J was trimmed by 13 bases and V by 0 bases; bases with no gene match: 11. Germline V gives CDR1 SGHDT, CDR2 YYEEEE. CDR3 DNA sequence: TGTGCCAGCAGCTTGGGGACAGGGCCTACCGGGGGACTGTTTTTT. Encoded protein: CASSLGTGPTGGLFF.

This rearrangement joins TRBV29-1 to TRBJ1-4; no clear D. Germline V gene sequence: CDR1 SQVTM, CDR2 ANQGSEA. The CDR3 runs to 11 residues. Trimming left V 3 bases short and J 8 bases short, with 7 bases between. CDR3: CSVDAGEKLFF. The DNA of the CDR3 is TGCAGCGTTGATGCGGGAGAAAAACTGTTTTTT.